These 20 T cell receptor delta chains share one sample of origin, sequenced in a study of gamma-delta T cells after stem cell transplantation. With CATT, TCRdb re-called clones from the RT-PCR reads. The data show approximately 3,200 delta-chain clones, 5% seen once. The specimen was gamma-delta T cells. The receptors originated from a human donor. It is not recorded whose cells these are; they may come from a transplant donor.

This clone was recorded only once. This probably arose from a read error, given a far larger clone one base away. Other DNA sequences from this sample encode an identical CDR3 as well. The chain links TRDV2 to TRDJ1; 8 nucleotides line up with TRDD3. The trim removed 3 bases at V and 0 bases at J, leaving 20 bases unmatched. The germline gives CDR1 GEAIGNYY, CDR2 EKD. This CDR3 is 20 amino acids long. CDR3 loop: CACDRVLGDTRAGDTDKLIF. DNA of the CDR3: TGTGCCTGTGACCGCGTACTTGGGGATACACGTGCTGGGGACACCGATAAACTCATCTTT.

By share, this clone ranks as medium-sized (0.01 to 0.1%). At the DNA level, this CDR3 is encoded by other sequences in the same sample as well. The V gene is TRDV2, the J gene TRDJ1, with D maybe TRDD3 (6 bases). V lost 0 bases and J lost 4, with 14 bases in between. The germline V gene has CDR1 GEAIGNYY and CDR2 EKD. The length of the CDR3 is 15 residues. CDR3 DNA sequence: TGTGCCTGTGACACCCTGGGGTCAAAGAGCGATAAACTCATCTTT. It specifies CACDTLGSKSDKLIF.

Only a few counts were recorded for this clone. With only one base between it and a far larger clone, this is likely a read error. The sample contains more than one DNA sequence encoding this CDR3. The chain is built from TRDV2 and TRDJ1; 8 positions agree with TRDD3. Per germline, CDR1 GEAIGNYY and CDR2 EKD. The CDR3 totals 15 residues. V was clipped by 0 bases and J by 7 bases; unmatched bases: 9. The CDR3 here is CACDTVGRDTGKLIF. CDR3 nucleotide sequence: TGTGCCTGTGACACCGTCGGGAGGGATACGGGTAAACTCATCTTT.

In its sample, this clone is medium-sized. Other DNA sequences within the sample encode an identical CDR3. The chain links TRDV2 to TRDJ1; TRDD3 matches at 11 bases. The length of the CDR3 is 17 residues. CDR1 and CDR2 from the germline V gene are GEAIGNYY and EKD. The junction had 15 bases not matched to a gene; V was cut back by 4 bases and J by 6 bases. CDR3 DNA sequence: TGTGCCTGTGAGGGACTACGTCTGGGGGATACAGAACATAAACTCATCTTT. It specifies CACEGLRLGDTEHKLIF.

In this sample, this clone turned up many times. The rearrangement joins TRDV1 to TRDJ1; 9 nucleotides agree with TRDD3. Per germline, CDR1 TSWWSYY and CDR2 QGS. V shed 4 bases, J shed 0 bases, and the junction held 15 bases outside the gene matches. The CDR3 length is 19 residues. The CDR3 here is CALGVPLTGLGDYTDKLIF. CDR3 nucleotides: TGTGCTCTTGGGGTCCCTCTCACAGGGCTGGGGGATTACACCGATAAACTCATCTTT.

By share, this clone counts as medium-sized. A far larger clone is one base from this, pointing to a likely read error. Other DNA sequences in the sample encode the same CDR3. The V call is TRDV2, the J call TRDJ1; 8 bases agree with TRDD3. V dropped 1 base and J dropped 4; count of bases not matched to a gene: 1. This CDR3 is built from 13 residues. CDR1 is GEAIGNYY, CDR2 EKD, per germline. In DNA form, the CDR3 reads TGTGCCTGTGACACTTGGGGGATCGATAAACTCATCTTT. Amino acid sequence: CACDTWGIDKLIF.

Turning to this clone: A far larger clone is only one base removed, so a read error is likely. Additional DNA sequences in this sample encode the identical CDR3. The chain is built from TRDV2 and TRDJ1, with TRDD3 matching 11 bases. This CDR3 has 17 amino acids. Trimming removed 7 bases from V and 0 bases from J; junction bases left unmatched: 12. The germline gives CDR1 GEAIGNYY, CDR2 EKD. DNA for the CDR3: TGTGCCTGCGACGTACTGGGGGATAGGGAGTACACCGATAAACTCATCTTT. This gives the protein CACDVLGDREYTDKLIF.

This clone occurred a few times. A far larger clone is a single base away, which makes a read error likely. Other DNA sequences in the sample encode the same CDR3. The rearrangement links TRDV2 to TRDJ1, with D tentatively TRDD3 (6 bases). The CDR3 is 16 residues long. CDR1 is GEAIGNYY and CDR2 is EKD in the germline V gene. Trimming left V 1 base short and J 5 bases short, with 19 bases between. The CDR3 here is CACDTVEATGKDKLIF. DNA of the CDR3: TGTGCCTGTGACACAGTGGAGGCAACTGGGAAAGATAAACTCATCTTT.

V and J are TRDV2 and TRDJ1; 13 nucleotides match TRDD3. The CDR3 contains 19 residues. Trimming took 3 bases from V and 0 from J; bases not matched to a gene: 12. Germline CDR1 and CDR2: GEAIGNYY and EKD. CDR3 protein: CACDPLLGDTEGHTDKLIF. In DNA form, the CDR3 reads TGTGCCTGTGACCCTTTACTGGGGGATACGGAGGGGCACACCGATAAACTCATCTTT.

Note on this clone: This likely reflects a read error, since a far larger clone is one base away. Other DNA sequences in this sample translate to the same CDR3. V and J are TRDV2 and TRDJ3; 11 bases fit TRDD3. J was trimmed by 2 bases and V by 2 bases; bases with no gene match: 4. Germline V gives CDR1 GEAIGNYY, CDR2 EKD. The CDR3 totals 18 residues. The CDR3 sequence: CACDILGDSTWDTRQMFF. The CDR3 DNA reads TGTGCCTGTGACATACTGGGGGATAGCACCTGGGACACCCGACAGATGTTTTTC.

By frequency in the sample, this clone is medium-sized. Other DNA sequences within the sample encode an identical CDR3. This sequence joins TRDV2 and TRDJ1, with 10 bases identical to TRDD3. J lost 5 bases, V lost 0 bases, and 14 bases had no gene match. In germline, CDR1 is GEAIGNYY, CDR2 EKD. This CDR3 region has 18 residues. CDR3 nucleotide sequence: TGTGCCTGTGACACCGGAACTCTTCTGGGGGATATTGAGGATAAACTCATCTTT. It specifies CACDTGTLLGDIEDKLIF.

By sample fraction, this clone is large (0.1 to 1%). Other DNA sequences in this specimen translate into the identical CDR3. The rearrangement links TRDV2 to TRDJ1; TRDD3 agrees at 12 bases. The V segment lost 3 bases and the J segment 2 bases; nucleotides outside the gene matches: 12. The V gene's germline CDR1 is GEAIGNYY and CDR2 EKD. The CDR3 is made up of 18 amino acids. In DNA, the CDR3 is TGTGCCTGTGACCCCGCTGGGGGATACGGGACAAGGACCGATAAACTCATCTTT. It codes for CACDPAGGYGTRTDKLIF.

This clone was detected only a few times. This DNA translates differently at residue 8 from the TCRdb protein, which is that of a much larger clone; a read error is likely, and the protein shown is the DNA's own translation. This sequence joins TRDV2 and TRDJ1; possible D gene TRDD3, 5 bases. From germline, CDR1 is GEAIGNYY and CDR2 EKD. The CDR3 loop spans 16 amino acids. The germline V and J ends were trimmed by 3 bases and 7 bases, with 23 bases remaining between them. CDR3 residues: CACDPVGDPGKSKLIF. Here the CDR3 DNA reads TGTGCCTGTGACCCCGTAGGGGACCCTGGAAAATCTAAACTCATCTTT.

As regards this clone: A far larger clone lies a single base away; this is likely a read error. The sample carries other DNA sequences with the same CDR3. V and J are TRDV2 and TRDJ3, with 11 bases identical to TRDD3. The CDR3 runs 18 residues. The germline CDR1 and CDR2 sequences are GEAIGNYY and EKD. As DNA, the CDR3 is TGCGCCTGTGACATACTGGGGGATAGTACCTGGGACACCCGACAGATGTTTTTC. It codes for CACDILGDSTWDTRQMFF.

Regarding this clone: Translating this DNA gives a protein that differs at residue 14 from the TCRdb one, which belongs to a much larger clone; a read error is likely, and the protein shown is this translation. The chain recombines TRDV2 with TRDJ1; 12 bases align to TRDD3. Trimming removed 0 bases from V and 6 bases from J; junction bases left unmatched: 13. Germline values: CDR1 GEAIGNYY, CDR2 EKD. This CDR3 has 18 residues. The CDR3 region has the DNA TGTGCCTGTGACACCTTAAACCTGGGGGATACGCAAACCAATAAACTCATCTTT. It yields the protein CACDTLNLGDTQTNKLIF.

Of note for this clone: A far larger clone is one nucleotide away, so this likely arose from a read error. Other nucleotide sequences in the sample specify the same CDR3. The chain is built from TRDV2 and TRDJ3; 9 bases map to TRDD3. CDR1 and CDR2 (germline): GEAIGNYY, EKD. CDR3 length: 21 amino acids. Trimming cost V 1 base and J 2 bases; bases outside gene matches: 14. The CDR3 DNA is TGTGCCTGTGACACAGCAGGGGGATACCCCAGTACCACCTGGGACACCCGACAGATGTTTTTC. It codes for CACDTAGGYPSTTWDTRQMFF.

This clone was seen a handful of times. The protein TCRdb lists belongs to a much larger clone and differs from this DNA's translation at residue 9, which points to a read error; the protein shown is made from the DNA. The CDR3 sequence is CACDIIGGPDKLIF. In DNA form, the CDR3 reads TGTGCCTGTGACATAATTGGGGGACCCGATAAACTCATCTTT. V is TRDV2 and J is TRDJ1, with TRDD3 matching over 7 bases. CDR1 and CDR2 from the germline V gene are GEAIGNYY and EKD. The CDR3 has 14 amino acids. The J segment lost 3 bases and the V segment lost 2 bases, leaving 5 bases of the junction unmatched.

This clone was seen a handful of times. J is TRDJ3 and V is TRDV2; D not resolved. CDR1 is GEAIGNYY and CDR2 is EKD in the germline V gene. V gave up 0 bases and J gave up 0 bases, with 11 bases separating them. The CDR3 contains 18 residues. In DNA, the CDR3 is TGTGCCTGTGACACCGTACTCGGCCGCTCCTGGGACACCCGACAGATGTTTTTC. Its translation: CACDTVLGRSWDTRQMFF.

This clone has more than one count but fewer than ten. The likely explanation is a read error, given a far larger clone one base away. The chain employs TRDV2 and TRDJ1; the D gene is possibly TRDD3 (5 bases). Trimming shortened V by 3 bases and J by 0 bases, and 19 bases separated the two germline ends. CDR3 size: 17 residues. The V gene's germline CDR1 is GEAIGNYY and CDR2 EKD. The CDR3: CACDVLEDREYTDKLIF. CDR3 coding DNA: TGTGCCTGTGACGTACTGGAGGATAGGGAGTACACCGATAAACTCATCTTT.

This clone was found many times. The V call is TRDV2, the J call TRDJ1; D is possibly TRDD3 (5 bases). CDR3 length: 15 amino acids. The germline V gene encodes CDR1 GEAIGNYY and CDR2 EKD. V lost 1 base and J lost 0, with 11 bases in between. The CDR3 region has the DNA TGTGCCTGTGACACAGTTGGGGAGTACACCGATAAACTCATCTTT. It yields the protein CACDTVGEYTDKLIF.